The source of this T cell receptor beta chain is a study of Ad26.COV2.S vaccination and SARS-CoV-2 variants. Study context: Intramuscular Ad26.COV2.S at 5x10^10 or 1x10^11 viral particles.

The treatment was: 19 received Ad26.COV2.S at low or high dose, single or two shots; roughly 5 received placebo; per-sample allocation not given. Repertoires come from day 63 after the first vaccine or placebo injection. An Ad26 vector was used to express Wuhan-strain SARS-CoV-2 spike as the vaccine. Germline V gene data show CDR1 as LGHDT and CDR2 as YNNKEL (reference sequence). This CDR3 is built from 13 residues. V shed 0 bases and J shed 7 bases, with 7 bases lying between them. Whole-study findings and limits: Possibly, TCR breadth and depth analyses underestimated total T cell responses. A substantial breadth of spike-specific CD8+ and CD4+ T cell responses after vaccination has been reported.

Clones were read by immunoSEQ multiplex PCR, and TCRdb kept only the in-frame ones, dropping some. The sample yields around 450,000 clones, roughly 87% seen once. A word on this clone: Its matching antigen is unknown.

This TCR was sampled from a person aged 18 to 65 who received the Ad26.COV2.S COVID-19 vaccine or a placebo. The sample here was peripheral blood, taken in a trial of Ad26.COV2.S vaccine versus placebo. The genes are TRBV3-1 (or the pseudogene TRBV3-2) and TRBJ1-3; no definite D call. The chain's CDR3 is CASSQDLGNTIYF. The CDR3 DNA sequence: TGTGCCAGCAGCCAAGATCTGGGGAACACCATATATTTT.